This T cell receptor (beta chain) appears in the sequencing data of a study of glioma-infiltrating T cells. Germline V gene data show CDR1 as SGHTA and CDR2 as FQGNSA. Trimming took 5 bases from V and 10 from J, leaving 16 bases between them. The CDR3 contains 13 residues. The iRepertoire nested amplicon-rescue multiplex PCR amplified TCR alpha and beta CDR3s from RNA. Using its own MiXCR run on the multiplex PCR reads, TCRdb lists one record per CDR3 protein. The sample has about 210,000 distinct CDR3 sequences, 30% to 40% seen once; the top ten hold 20%. This clonotype showed up many times. The chain uses TRBV7-2 and TRBJ2-3; D uncertain. This TCR was sampled from a human donor with low-grade glioma or glioblastoma, undergoing nonglioma brain surgery, or in good health (not recorded which). Sequences were obtained from glioma tissue, nonneoplastic brain tissue, or PBMCs (not recorded which). The CDR3 spells CASSLALREAQYF. In DNA form, the CDR3 reads TGTGCCAGCAGCCTGGCCCTGCGCGAGGCGCAGTATTTT.